Listed here are 13 T cell receptor beta chains from one sample, sequenced in a study of vaccination effects on CD4 cells after COVID-19. Only in-frame clones appear in the TCRdb table, and some are missing; sequencing was by immunoSEQ multiplex PCR. The table records about 40,000 clones, around 73% of them present only once. These receptors are not linked to any known antigen. Sequencing was preceded by expansion of antigen-specific CD4+ T cells with viral peptide pools in the ViraFEST assay. On roughly day 10 of culture, CD4+ T cells were separated out. This individual contracted SARS-CoV-2 between March and December 2020, as verified by PCR. This material consisted of CD4+ T cells from PBMCs cultured with a peptide pool, taken before COVID-19 vaccination. Receptors originate from a human donor who had a prior SARS-CoV-2 infection.

This clone turned up a few times. CDR3 loop: CASSFGSGFSRSYEQYF. In nucleotides, the CDR3 is TGTGCCAGCAGCTTTGGCTCGGGGTTTAGCAGGTCCTACGAGCAGTACTTC. This sequence joins TRBV7-9 and TRBJ2-7, with TRBD2 as a possible D gene (5 bases). Trimming pared 3 bases from V and 1 base from J, leaving 19 bases between. This CDR3 has 17 residues. In germline, CDR1 is SEHNR, CDR2 FQNEAQ (reference sequence).

In nucleotides, the CDR3 is TGTGCCAGCAGCTTAGCAGCCCGGGGGGGCAAACTGTTTTTT. Its protein product is CASSLAARGGKLFF. The chain combines TRBV7-2 with TRBJ1-4; possibly TRBD1 for D (6 bases). Germline CDR1 is SGHTA and CDR2 is FQGNSA. This CDR3 contains 14 residues. The germline V and J ends were trimmed by 0 bases and 11 bases, with 13 bases remaining between them.

The V call is TRBV27, the J call TRBJ2-2; D is undetermined. The V end was cut by 1 base, the J end by 5 bases, with 11 bases between. In germline, CDR1 is MNHEY, CDR2 SMNVEV (reference sequence). This CDR3 contains 15 residues. CDR3: CASSLLPGRTGELFF. The DNA for the CDR3 is TGTGCCAGCAGTTTATTACCGGGCAGGACCGGGGAGCTGTTTTTT.

The chain carries TRBV24-1 and TRBJ1-6, with 7 bases fitting TRBD1. From germline, CDR1 is KGHDR and CDR2 SFDVKD. The CDR3 sequence is 18 residues long. The ends lost 2 bases at V and 8 bases at J; junction bases unmatched: 14. CDR3 region: CATSDSGDSCSLDSPLHF. DNA for the CDR3: TGTGCCACCAGTGATTCAGGGGACAGCTGCTCCCTGGATTCACCCCTCCACTTT.

The V gene is TRBV11-2, the J gene TRBJ2-2; D gene unclear. This CDR3 is 15 amino acids long. V was cut by 1 base and J by 7 bases, with 13 bases left in between. The germline CDR1 and CDR2 sequences are SGHAT and FQNNGV. CDR3 in amino acids: CASSLGPISGGELFF. The CDR3 DNA sequence: TGTGCCAGCAGCTTAGGCCCTATTAGTGGCGGGGAGCTGTTTTTT.

V gene TRBV2 combines with J gene TRBJ2-5, with 9 bases lining up with TRBD2. Trimming at V came to 4 bases and at J to 1 base, leaving 1 base not matched to a gene. Germline values: CDR1 SNHLY, CDR2 FYNNEI. This CDR3 region has 14 residues. CDR3 DNA sequence: TGTGCCAGCAGTGTAGCGGGGGCCCAAGAGACCCAGTACTTC. Translation gives CASSVAGAQETQYF.

V and J are TRBV18 and TRBJ2-5; a weak D match, TRBD2 (6 bases). This CDR3 has 11 amino acids. Germline loops: CDR1 KGHSH, CDR2 LQKENI. V was cut by 2 bases and J by 14 bases, with 12 bases left in between. CDR3 nucleotide sequence: TGTGCCAGCTCACCAGGTGGACTACTTTACTTC. Translation: CASSPGGLLYF.

The chain employs TRBV10-3 and TRBJ2-7; D is undetermined. Trimming left V 8 bases short and J 3 bases short, with 11 bases between. The CDR3 has 12 residues. CDR1 and CDR2 (germline): ENHRY, SYGVKD. This CDR3 is CAISQEYYEQYF. Here the CDR3 DNA reads TGTGCCATCTCCCAGGAGTACTACGAGCAGTACTTC.

This rearrangement joins TRBV7-6 to TRBJ2-1, with D unclear. The V and J ends lost 1 base and 0 bases respectively, with 10 bases between them. The CDR3 spans 16 residues. The germline CDR1 and CDR2 sequences are SGHVS and FNYEAQ. CDR3 sequence (DNA): TGTGCCAGCAGCTTAGTCGACACTGACTCCTACAATGAGCAGTTCTTC. As protein: CASSLVDTDSYNEQFF.

V gene TRBV2 combines with J gene TRBJ1-5; 9 bases are a match to TRBD1. Germline V gives CDR1 SNHLY, CDR2 FYNNEI. V dropped 7 bases and J dropped 5; count of bases not matched to a gene: 6. This CDR3 region has 14 residues. The CDR3 bases are TGTGCCAGCAAGGGGACAGGGAACCATCAGCCCCAGCATTTT. Its protein product is CASKGTGNHQPQHF.

The chain is built from TRBV30 and TRBJ2-7, with D tentatively TRBD1 or TRBD2 (5 bases each). The CDR3 has 13 residues. In germline, CDR1 is GTSNPN, CDR2 SVGIG (reference sequence). Trimming took off 0 bases at V and 6 bases at J, with 12 bases between the two ends. Here the CDR3 reads CAWSVQPGSEQYF. The CDR3 nucleotides read TGTGCCTGGAGTGTACAGCCAGGGAGCGAGCAGTACTTC.

The gene calls are TRBV9 and TRBJ2-1, with D maybe TRBD2 (5 bases). V was shortened by 3 bases and J by 4 bases, with 14 bases between the two germline ends. Looked up from germline, CDR1 is SGDLS and CDR2 is YYNGEE. This CDR3 is built from 15 residues. The CDR3 loop reads CASSARGVAYNEQFF. The CDR3 DNA reads as TGTGCCAGCAGCGCCCGGGGTGTGGCTTACAATGAGCAGTTCTTC.

V usage is TRBV28 and J usage is TRBJ1-5; 9 bases fit TRBD1. Trimming cost V 2 bases and J 6 bases; bases outside gene matches: 11. The CDR3 length is 17 residues. Germline values: CDR1 MDHEN, CDR2 SYDVKM. Here the CDR3 DNA reads TGTGCCAGCAGTTTACGTCCGGGACAGGGTTCTCGTCAGCCCCAGCATTTT. Protein sequence: CASSLRPGQGSRQPQHF.